The sequence of this TCR beta chain was determined in a study of tumor-infiltrating lymphocytes in localized non-small cell lung cancer. The CDR3 is 13 residues long. J gave up 3 bases and V 7 bases, and 6 bases lay outside the gene matches. Germline CDR1 reads SGHTA; CDR2 reads FQGNSA. Clones were sequenced by immunoSEQ multiplex PCR, and TCRdb holds only the in-frame ones, with some missing. This sample yields 11,000 or so clones, of which around 76% are seen a single time; about a sixth belongs to the top ten. The chain links TRBV7-2 to TRBJ2-7; TRBD2 matches at 7 bases. The clonotype originates from a human donor with non-small cell lung cancer. The specimen sequenced was uninvolved lung tissue not adjacent to the tumor. CDR3 nucleotides: TGTGCCAGCAAGAGCGGGAATAGCTACGAGCAGTACTTC. This gives the protein CASKSGNSYEQYF.